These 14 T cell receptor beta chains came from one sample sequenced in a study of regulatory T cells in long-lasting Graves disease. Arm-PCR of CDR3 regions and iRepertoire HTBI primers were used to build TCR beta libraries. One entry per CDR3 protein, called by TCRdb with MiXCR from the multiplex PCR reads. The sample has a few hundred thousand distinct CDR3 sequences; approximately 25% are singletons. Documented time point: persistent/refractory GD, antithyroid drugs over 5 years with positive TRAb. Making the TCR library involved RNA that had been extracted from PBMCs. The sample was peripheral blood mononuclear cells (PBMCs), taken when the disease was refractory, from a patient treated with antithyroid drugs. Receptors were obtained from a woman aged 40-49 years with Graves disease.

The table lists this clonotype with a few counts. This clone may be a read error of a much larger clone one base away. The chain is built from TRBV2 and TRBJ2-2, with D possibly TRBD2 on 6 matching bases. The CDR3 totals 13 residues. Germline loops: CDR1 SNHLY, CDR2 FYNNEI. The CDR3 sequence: CVSRSREAGELFF. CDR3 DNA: TGTGTCAGCAGGTCCAGGGAGGCCGGGGAGCTGTTTTTT.

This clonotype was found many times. CDR3 coding DNA: TGTGCCAGCCTAGCGGGACTTAGCACAGATACGCAGTATTTT. Its protein product is CASLAGLSTDTQYF. The chain has TRBV28 and TRBJ2-3; 9 bases agree with TRBD2. The CDR3 loop spans 14 amino acids. Germline-derived CDR1 and CDR2 are MDHEN and SYDVKM. After removal of 8 bases from V and 0 bases from J, the junction contained 3 bases not matched to a gene.

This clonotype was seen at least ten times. CDR3 in DNA: TGTGCCAGCAGCTACCACAGGGGCATGGGGGAGACCCAGTACTTC. Translation: CASSYHRGMGETQYF. The chain is built from TRBV7-8 and TRBJ2-5, with 7 bases matching TRBD1. This CDR3 is built from 15 residues. Germline CDR1 and CDR2: SGHVS and FQNEAQ. With V trimmed by 4 bases and J by 5 bases, 10 bases remained unmatched.

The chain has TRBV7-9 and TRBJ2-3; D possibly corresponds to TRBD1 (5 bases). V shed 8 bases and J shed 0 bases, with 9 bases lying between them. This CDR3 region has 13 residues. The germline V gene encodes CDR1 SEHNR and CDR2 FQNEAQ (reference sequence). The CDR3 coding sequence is TGTGCCAGCCTGGACACTAGCACAGATACGCAGTATTTT. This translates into CASLDTSTDTQYF. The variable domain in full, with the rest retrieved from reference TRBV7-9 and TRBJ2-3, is DTGVSQNPRHKITKRGQNVTFRCDPISEHNRLYWYRQTLGQGPEFLTYFQNEAQLEKSRLLSDRFSAERPKGSFSTLEIQRTEQGDSAMYLCASLDTSTDTQYFGPGTRLTVL.

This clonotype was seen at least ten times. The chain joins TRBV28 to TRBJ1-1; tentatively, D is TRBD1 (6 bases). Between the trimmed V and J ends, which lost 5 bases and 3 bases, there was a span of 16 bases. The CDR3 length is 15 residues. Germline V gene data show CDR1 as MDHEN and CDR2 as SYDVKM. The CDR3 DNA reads TGTGCCAGCAGTACCGGCGGACAGCTATACACTGAAGCTTTCTTT. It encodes CASSTGGQLYTEAFF.

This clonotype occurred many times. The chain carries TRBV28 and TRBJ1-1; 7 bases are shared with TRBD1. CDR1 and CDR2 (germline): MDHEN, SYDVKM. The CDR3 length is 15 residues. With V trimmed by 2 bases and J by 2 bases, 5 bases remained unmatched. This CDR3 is CASSLPGTVNTEAFF. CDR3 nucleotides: TGTGCCAGCAGTTTACCAGGGACAGTAAACACTGAAGCTTTCTTT.

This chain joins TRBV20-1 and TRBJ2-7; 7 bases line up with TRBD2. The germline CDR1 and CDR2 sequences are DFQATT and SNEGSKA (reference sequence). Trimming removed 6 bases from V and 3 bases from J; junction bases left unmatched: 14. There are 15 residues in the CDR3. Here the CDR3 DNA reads TGCAGTGCCCCCGGGCGCAGCGGGACGAACTACGAGCAGTACTTC. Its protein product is CSAPGRSGTNYEQYF.

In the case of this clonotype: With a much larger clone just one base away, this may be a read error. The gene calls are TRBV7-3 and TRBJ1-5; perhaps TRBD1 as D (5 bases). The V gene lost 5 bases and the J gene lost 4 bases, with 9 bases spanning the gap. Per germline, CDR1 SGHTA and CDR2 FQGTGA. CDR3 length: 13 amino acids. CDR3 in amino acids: CASSETVNQPQHF. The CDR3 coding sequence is TGTGCCAGCAGCGAGACAGTAAATCAGCCCCAGCATTTT.

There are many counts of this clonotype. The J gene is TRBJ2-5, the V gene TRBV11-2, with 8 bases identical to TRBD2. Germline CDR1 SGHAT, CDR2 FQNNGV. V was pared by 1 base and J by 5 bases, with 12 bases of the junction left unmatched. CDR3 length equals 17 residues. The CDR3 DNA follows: TGTGCCAGCAGCTTAGGAGCTCAGCGGGAGAGGGGGGAGACCCAGTACTTC. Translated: CASSLGAQRERGETQYF.

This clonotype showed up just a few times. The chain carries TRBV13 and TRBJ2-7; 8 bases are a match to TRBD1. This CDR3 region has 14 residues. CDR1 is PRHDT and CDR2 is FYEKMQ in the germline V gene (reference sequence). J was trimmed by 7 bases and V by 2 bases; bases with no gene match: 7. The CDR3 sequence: CASSLSGGSREQYF. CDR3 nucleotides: TGTGCCAGCAGCTTATCAGGGGGCTCGCGGGAGCAGTACTTC. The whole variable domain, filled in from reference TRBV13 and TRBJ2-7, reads AAGVIQSPRHLIKEKRETATLKCYPIPRHDTVYWYQQGPGQDPQFLISFYEKMQSDKGSIPDRFSAQQFSDYHSELNMSSLELGDSALYFCASSLSGGSREQYFGPGTRLTVT.

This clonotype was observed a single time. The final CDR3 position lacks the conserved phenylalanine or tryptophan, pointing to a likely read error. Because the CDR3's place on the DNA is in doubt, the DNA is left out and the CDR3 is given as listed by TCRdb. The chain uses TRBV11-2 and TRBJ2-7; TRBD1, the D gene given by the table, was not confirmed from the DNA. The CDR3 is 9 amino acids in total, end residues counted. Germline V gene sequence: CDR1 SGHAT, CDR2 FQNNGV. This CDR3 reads CASSWDREI.

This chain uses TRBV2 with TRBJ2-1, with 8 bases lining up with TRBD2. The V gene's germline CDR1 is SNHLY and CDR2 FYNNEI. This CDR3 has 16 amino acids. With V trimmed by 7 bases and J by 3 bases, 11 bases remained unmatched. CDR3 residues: CASTLRASGLYNEQFF. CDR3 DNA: TGTGCCAGCACTCTCCGGGCTAGCGGGCTCTACAATGAGCAGTTCTTC.

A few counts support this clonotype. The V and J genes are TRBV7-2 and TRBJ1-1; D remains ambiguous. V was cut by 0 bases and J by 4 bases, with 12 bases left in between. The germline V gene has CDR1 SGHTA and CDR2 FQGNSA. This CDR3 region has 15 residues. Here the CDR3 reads CASSLAPSVGTEAFF. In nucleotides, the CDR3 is TGTGCCAGCAGCTTAGCCCCGTCGGTGGGCACTGAAGCTTTCTTT.

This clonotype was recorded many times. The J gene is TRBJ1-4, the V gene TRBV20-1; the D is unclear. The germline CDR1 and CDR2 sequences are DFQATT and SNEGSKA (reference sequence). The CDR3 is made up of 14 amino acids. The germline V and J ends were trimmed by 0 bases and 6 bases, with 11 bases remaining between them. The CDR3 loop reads CSARESQLDEKLFF. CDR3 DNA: TGCAGTGCTAGAGAGTCACAGCTGGATGAAAAACTGTTTTTT.